These 22 T cell receptor beta chains were sequenced from one sample in a study of blood T cell repertoires in COVID-19. Libraries were prepared by immunoSEQ multiplex PCR; TCRdb keeps only in-frame clonotypes and omits some of them. The sample includes about 42,000 clones, 70% to 80% seen only once; the top ten take under 30%. Sequenced sample: peripheral blood. These receptors all stem from a woman in her 70s with acute or convalescent COVID-19.

The genes are TRBV11-2 and TRBJ2-7; D unclear. Trimming took 6 bases from V and 2 from J, leaving 17 bases between them. The CDR3 totals 15 residues. Germline V lookup: CDR1 SGHAT, CDR2 FQNNGV. The chain's CDR3 is CASSFSLQQTYEQYF. The CDR3 bases are TGTGCCAGCAGTTTCAGTTTACAGCAAACCTACGAGCAGTACTTC.

In this sample, this clone turned up a few times. The gene calls are TRBV9 and TRBJ2-1; 10 nucleotides line up with TRBD2. Germline V gene lookup returns CDR1 SGDLS and CDR2 YYNGEE. The CDR3 sequence is 17 residues long. Trimming at V came to 0 bases and at J to 9 bases, leaving 12 bases not matched to a gene. CDR3 DNA: TGTGCCAGCAGCGTAGCTACGTTCGCTAGCGGGAGTTTTGAGCAGTTCTTC. Protein sequence: CASSVATFASGSFEQFF.

The chain carries TRBV10-3 and TRBJ1-3, with TRBD1 identical over 12 bases. Trimming cost V 10 bases and J 4 bases; bases outside gene matches: 5. The CDR3 extends over 14 amino acids. Germline lookup yields CDR1 ENHRY and CDR2 SYGVKD. The CDR3 here is CATGTGGDGNTIYF. The CDR3 nucleotides are TGTGCCACGGGGACAGGGGGCGACGGAAACACCATATATTTT.

The V gene is TRBV5-1, the J gene TRBJ1-4, with 7 bases lining up with TRBD1. V dropped 4 bases and J dropped 0; count of bases not matched to a gene: 9. CDR3 length equals 17 residues. CDR1 is SGHRS, CDR2 YFSETQ, per germline. The DNA for the CDR3 is TGCGCCAGCAGCCCCAGGGGGGCCATTTCAACTAATGAAAAACTGTTTTTT. It codes for CASSPRGAISTNEKLFF.

The chain employs TRBV2 and TRBJ2-1, with D tentatively TRBD1 (6 bases). CDR3 size: 14 residues. V lost 4 bases, J lost 2 bases, and 9 bases lay in between. Germline assignment: CDR1 SNHLY and CDR2 FYNNEI. The CDR3 DNA is TGTGCCAGCAGTGCCTGGGGGCCCTACAATGAGCAGTTCTTC. Translated, it gives CASSAWGPYNEQFF.

V usage is TRBV19 and J usage is TRBJ2-7; TRBD2 might be the D (5 bases). The CDR3 is 17 residues long. Germline V gene lookup returns CDR1 LNHDA and CDR2 SQIVND (reference sequence). The V end was cut by 3 bases, the J end by 2 bases, with 20 bases between. DNA for the CDR3: TGTGCCAGTAGTATCGTCGGGGTGAACAGAGAAGCCTACGAGCAGTACTTC. Encoded protein: CASSIVGVNREAYEQYF.

The CDR3 DNA is TGTGCCAGCAGTGGGAGAGGCCGCGATAATTCACCCCTCCACTTT. Its protein product is CASSGRGRDNSPLHF. The rearrangement links TRBV6-2 or TRBV6-3 to TRBJ1-6; D remains unclear. Trimming stripped 5 bases from V and 5 bases from J, with 13 bases between. CDR3 length equals 15 residues. CDR1 and CDR2 (germline): MNHEY, SVGEGT.

By its share, this clone is hyperexpanded. This chain joins TRBV28 and TRBJ2-7; D might be TRBD1 (6 bases). V dropped 4 bases and J dropped 2 bases, with 12 bases sitting between them. The germline gives CDR1 MDHEN, CDR2 SYDVKM. The CDR3 totals 14 residues. DNA of the CDR3: TGTGCCAGCAGTTCACAGGGTTTTCCCTACGAGCAGTACTTC. It is translated as CASSSQGFPYEQYF.

The chain combines TRBV5-5 with TRBJ1-2, with D maybe TRBD1 (5 bases). The CDR3 totals 15 residues. Germline CDR1 is SGHKS and CDR2 is YYEKEE (reference sequence). Trimming shortened V by 0 bases and J by 4 bases, and 13 bases separated the two germline ends. CDR3 in DNA: TGTGCCAGCAGCTTGGAATGGCGGGGGAGCTATGGCTACACCTTC. This codes for CASSLEWRGSYGYTF. The full variable domain, completed using reference TRBV5-5 and TRBJ1-2, is DAGVTQSPTHLIKTRGQQVTLRCSPISGHKSVSWYQQVLGQGPQFIFQYYEKEERGRGNFPDRFSARQFPNYSSELNVNALLLGDSALYLCASSLEWRGSYGYTFGSGTRLTVV.

J is TRBJ1-4 and V is TRBV18, with TRBD1 matching over 9 bases. Germline lookup yields CDR1 KGHSH and CDR2 LQKENI. The J segment lost 3 bases and the V segment lost 2 bases, leaving 7 bases of the junction unmatched. The CDR3 has 17 amino acids. CDR3 loop: CASSPTGTGTPNEKLFF. The CDR3 nucleotides are TGTGCCAGCTCACCAACCGGGACAGGGACGCCTAATGAAAAACTGTTTTTT.

V usage is TRBV27 and J usage is TRBJ1-4; tentative D call: TRBD1 (5 bases). V was trimmed by 0 bases and J by 7 bases, leaving 15 bases between them. Per the germline V gene, CDR1 is MNHEY and CDR2 is SMNVEV (reference sequence). This CDR3 is built from 16 residues. CDR3 coding DNA: TGTGCCAGCAGTTTATCGAGTCCGGCAGGGCGTGAAAAACTGTTTTTT. Translated, it gives CASSLSSPAGREKLFF.

The chain employs TRBV11-2 and TRBJ1-2, with D possibly TRBD1 on 5 matching bases. Germline V gives CDR1 SGHAT, CDR2 FQNNGV. Trimming removed 5 bases at V and 8 bases at J, with 15 bases between. The CDR3 is 13 amino acids. The CDR3 nucleotides are TGTGCCAGCAGCCCTGCGGGGCCGAGGGGCTACACCTTC. Residues: CASSPAGPRGYTF.

This sequence joins TRBV20-1 and TRBJ2-3; possibly TRBD2 for D (6 bases). Between the trimmed V and J ends, which lost 3 bases and 0 bases, there was a span of 13 bases. This CDR3 is built from 15 residues. The germline V gene has CDR1 DFQATT and CDR2 SNEGSKA (reference sequence). The CDR3 coding sequence is TGCAGTGCTAGTAGACTAGGTCCTAGCACAGATACGCAGTATTTT. Translation: CSASRLGPSTDTQYF.

The chain links TRBV9 to TRBJ1-5, with 8 bases aligning to TRBD1. Germline V CDR1 and CDR2: SGDLS, YYNGEE. Trimming cost V 3 bases and J 2 bases; bases outside gene matches: 16. The CDR3 is 19 amino acids. The CDR3, as DNA: TGTGCCAGCAGCGCTACCGGGACAGGAGGATACCATGGCAATCAGCCCCAGCATTTT. Protein sequence: CASSATGTGGYHGNQPQHF.

The V gene is TRBV7-2, the J gene TRBJ1-2; 10 nucleotides align to TRBD1. Looked up from germline, CDR1 is SGHTA and CDR2 is FQGNSA. This CDR3 is 16 amino acids long. V gave up 5 bases and J gave up 7 bases; unmatched junction bases: 13. The CDR3 DNA sequence: TGTGCCAGCAGCCCCCGACAGGGGGCATTTTCGGGTGGCTACACCTTC. Translating it yields CASSPRQGAFSGGYTF.

The chain is built from TRBV2 and TRBJ1-5; 7 bases agree with TRBD1. This CDR3 comprises 14 residues. The germline gives CDR1 SNHLY, CDR2 FYNNEI. V shed 4 bases, J shed 5 bases, and the junction held 5 bases outside the gene matches. CDR3 sequence (DNA): TGTGCCAGCAGTGTTGCAGGGGGAGATCAGCCCCAGCATTTT. This codes for CASSVAGGDQPQHF. The whole variable domain, filled in from reference TRBV2 and TRBJ1-5, reads EPEVTQTPSHQVTQMGQEVILRCVPISNHLYFYWYRQILGQKVEFLVSFYNNEISEKSEIFDDQFSVERPDGSNFTLKIRSTKLEDSAMYFCASSVAGGDQPQHFGDGTRLSIL.

This clone was found a few times. The chain joins TRBV18 to TRBJ1-6; possible D gene TRBD1, 6 bases. V gave up 2 bases and J gave up 7 bases, with 12 bases separating them. This CDR3 is 15 amino acids long. The V gene's germline CDR1 is KGHSH and CDR2 LQKENI. CDR3 loop: CASSPGGGSNSPLHF. The DNA of the CDR3 is TGTGCCAGCTCACCAGGGGGGGGCTCGAATTCACCCCTCCACTTT.

The V call is TRBV18, the J call TRBJ2-3; TRBD2 aligns across 10 bases. The germline V gene has CDR1 KGHSH and CDR2 LQKENI. The V gene end was trimmed by 5 bases and the J gene end by 2 bases; junction bases not matched to a gene: 4. This CDR3 is built from 15 residues. The CDR3 DNA reads as TGTGCCAGCTCAGCACTAGCGGGGAACACAGATACGCAGTATTTT. Protein: CASSALAGNTDTQYF.

V usage is TRBV9 and J usage is TRBJ2-1; D not certain. Trimming removed 4 bases from V and 7 bases from J, with 9 bases in between. The germline V gene has CDR1 SGDLS and CDR2 YYNGEE. The CDR3 sequence is 12 residues long. The CDR3 region has the DNA TGTGCCAGCAGCCTCCCCCGGAATGAGCAGTTCTTC. Protein product: CASSLPRNEQFF.

The J gene is TRBJ2-5, the V gene TRBV25-1; tentatively, D is TRBD1 (5 bases). Germline loops: CDR1 MGHDK, CDR2 SYGVNS. The CDR3 totals 14 residues. V was shortened by 3 bases and J by 5 bases, with 13 bases between the two germline ends. In nucleotides, the CDR3 is TGTGCCAGCAGTGACACATTGGGGCAGGAGACCCAGTACTTC. It translates to CASSDTLGQETQYF.

The chain combines TRBV6-2 or TRBV6-3 with TRBJ2-1, with D unresolved. CDR3 length equals 14 residues. V gave up 0 bases and J gave up 8 bases, with 11 bases separating them. Germline V gene sequence: CDR1 MNHEY, CDR2 SVGEGT. In DNA, the CDR3 is TGTGCCAGCAGTTACTCGAGCTTCCGGGATGAGCAGTTCTTC. It specifies CASSYSSFRDEQFF.

V gene TRBV5-1 combines with J gene TRBJ1-6, with D possibly being TRBD1 (5 bases). The CDR3 runs 14 residues. V was pared by 4 bases and J by 6 bases, with 11 bases between. The germline V gene encodes CDR1 SGHRS and CDR2 YFSETQ. CDR3 DNA sequence: TGCGCCAGCAGCCTGGGCGGGGGTAATTCACCCCTCCACTTT. Translated: CASSLGGGNSPLHF.